Below, 26 T cell receptor beta chains from the same sample are listed, as sequenced in a study of T cells in women clearing cervical HPV infection. Here immunoSEQ multiplex PCR was the method, and the copy in TCRdb shows in-frame clones only, minus some. Seen in this sample are about 31,000 clones; the ten most common clones hold about 4.5%. Sequences were obtained from blood buffy coat. The receptors here all came from a woman aged 18 to 69 with a cervical HPV16 infection that either progressed to CIN3+ or cleared (not recorded which).

Notes on this clone: With the read ending 3 residues before the CDR3 end, the germline J gene is used to fill in that end. The chain employs TRBV5-6 and TRBJ1-2; D is ambiguous. The V gene's germline CDR1 is SGHDT and CDR2 YYEEEE. The CDR3 runs to 13 residues. CDR3: CASSLENSYDYTF. Partial CDR3 DNA: TGTGCCAGCAGCTTGGAGAACTCCTACGAC.

As regards this clone: The read ends 3 residues shy of where the CDR3 ends; the end is completed using the germline J gene. This rearrangement joins TRBV20-1 to TRBJ2-2; possible D gene TRBD2, 7 bases. The CDR3 is made up of 15 amino acids. The V gene's germline CDR1 is DFQATT and CDR2 SNEGSKA (reference sequence). The ends were cut back, 2 bases at V and 2 bases at J, with 12 bases in the middle. Here the CDR3 reads CSARRGGANTGELFF. CDR3 DNA, as far as it was read: TGCAGTGCTAGAAGGGGGGGGGCTAACACCGGGGAG.

CDR3 bases read: TGTGCCAGCAGCGACTTCATAGCGGGAGGAGACGATGAG. Translating gives CASSDFIAGGDDE. The full CDR3 sequence reads CASSDFIAGGDDEQFF. The chain links TRBV14 to TRBJ2-1, with 10 bases aligning to TRBD2. The CDR3 end lies 3 residues beyond the end of the read and is filled in from the germline J gene. Germline loops: CDR1 SGHDN, CDR2 FVKESK. CDR3 length equals 16 residues. Trimming took 5 bases from V and 8 from J; bases not matched to a gene: 12.

To note about this clone: The CDR3 extends 3 residues past the end of the read, so its final part is completed from the germline J gene. V is TRBV2 and J is TRBJ1-4; 7 bases align to TRBD1. The CDR3 totals 12 residues. CDR1 is SNHLY, CDR2 FYNNEI, per germline. The chain's CDR3 is CASSDLTGKLFF. The CDR3 DNA, read in part, is TGTGCCAGCAGTGACCTGACAGGGAAA.

With regard to this clone: Sequencing ends 3 residues short of the CDR3 end; the germline J gene provides the rest. The rearrangement joins TRBV7-8 to TRBJ2-3, with D maybe TRBD2 (6 bases). The V end was cut by 5 bases, the J end by 7 bases, with 19 bases between. The CDR3 spans 15 residues. Per the germline V gene, CDR1 is SGHVS and CDR2 is FQNEAQ. Partial CDR3 DNA: TGTGCCAGCAGCATGGAGGGGTCTGAAGTTTATACG. Translation gives CASSMEGSEVYT. The full CDR3 protein reads CASSMEGSEVYTQYF.

Turning to this clone: The read falls 3 residues short of the CDR3 end, and the missing part is taken from the germline J gene. J is TRBJ1-2 and V is TRBV7-2; D not resolved. Germline V gives CDR1 SGHTA, CDR2 FQGNSA. The CDR3 sequence is 15 residues long. CDR3 loop: CASSLRSGSSYDYTF. Incomplete CDR3 DNA: TGTGCCAGCAGCTTACGGAGCGGGAGCTCCTACGAC.

Turning to this clone: From the germline J gene comes the end of the CDR3, since the read stops 3 residues before it. The chain is built from TRBV20-1 and TRBJ2-7; D is unclear. The V end lost 3 bases, the J end lost 5 bases, and 14 bases lay between the germline ends. CDR1 DFQATT and CDR2 SNEGSKA come from the germline V gene (reference sequence). There are 13 residues in the CDR3. CDR3 bases read: TGCAGTGCTAGGCGTCCTAGTTGGGACGAG. Its translation: CSARRPSWDE. The full CDR3 is CSARRPSWDEQYF.

About this clone itself: The read ends 3 residues early relative to the CDR3; the germline J gene fills the gap. The V and J genes are TRBV19 and TRBJ2-1, with TRBD2 identical over 15 bases. Germline lookup yields CDR1 LNHDA and CDR2 SQIVND (reference sequence). The V segment lost 6 bases and the J segment 7 bases; nucleotides outside the gene matches: 16. The CDR3 extends over 19 amino acids. This chain's CDR3 is CASSPKPRTSGRVPNEQFF. The CDR3 bases that were read are TGTGCCAGTAGCCCAAAACCCCGGACTAGCGGGAGGGTACCGAATGAG.

A note on this clone: The read ends 3 residues early relative to the CDR3; the germline J gene fills the gap. The chain recombines TRBV18 with TRBJ2-4; D not resolved. This CDR3 comprises 13 residues. Germline V gene data show CDR1 as KGHSH and CDR2 as LQKENI. CDR3 protein: CASSPTDNYGQYF. CDR3 DNA (partial): TGTGCCAGCTCACCGACGGATAACTATGGT.

Worth noting for this clone: The DNA ends 3 residues before the CDR3 does, and the rest of the CDR3 is filled in from the germline J gene. V gene TRBV30 combines with J gene TRBJ1-2; 7 bases match TRBD1. CDR1 is GTSNPN and CDR2 is SVGIG in the germline V gene (reference sequence). The CDR3 spans 12 residues. CDR3 protein: CAWSRRQGIYTF. CDR3 DNA (partial): TGTGCCTGGAGTCGCCGACAGGGCATC.

As concerns this clone: The read comes to an end 3 residues before the CDR3 does, leaving the germline J gene to fill in the end. V and J are TRBV18 and TRBJ1-1; TRBD1 is a possible D gene (5 bases). The germline gives CDR1 KGHSH, CDR2 LQKENI. This CDR3 is 15 amino acids long. V shed 3 bases and J shed 5 bases, with 16 bases lying between them. CDR3 bases read: TGTGCCAGCTCACCTGGGGCGCCTCTGGGAACTGAA. Protein product: CASSPGAPLGTE. The CDR3 in its entirety is CASSPGAPLGTEAFF.

About this clone: Read sequence stops 3 residues before the CDR3 end, and the germline J gene provides the missing end. V is TRBV10-3 and J is TRBJ2-7, with D perhaps TRBD2 (6 bases). V lost 3 bases to trimming and J lost 4 bases, with 34 bases between them. This CDR3 contains 21 residues. Germline assignment: CDR1 ENHRY and CDR2 SYGVKD. The CDR3 spells CAISELAPWGVNISPYYEQYF. The DNA read from the CDR3 is TGTGCCATCAGTGAATTGGCCCCATGGGGGGTGAACATCTCCCCTTATTACGAG.

As for this clone: The read falls 3 residues short of the CDR3 end, and the missing part is taken from the germline J gene. The V gene is TRBV5-1, the J gene TRBJ2-6; D is possibly TRBD2 (7 bases). Germline CDR1 reads SGHRS; CDR2 reads YFSETQ. Between the trimmed V and J ends, which lost 4 bases and 0 bases, there was a span of 11 bases. The CDR3 extends over 16 amino acids. The sequenced CDR3 bases are TGCGCCAGCAGCGGGGGGGCCTCCTCTGGGGCCAACGTC. It translates to CASSGGASSGANV. The full CDR3 protein reads CASSGGASSGANVLTF.

About this clone itself: The DNA ends 3 residues before the CDR3 does, and the rest of the CDR3 is filled in from the germline J gene. The chain has TRBV18 and TRBJ1-2, with TRBD1 matching over 7 bases. This CDR3 is 15 amino acids long. CDR1 is KGHSH, CDR2 LQKENI, per germline. The CDR3 reads CASHKTGSTYNDYTF. CDR3 bases read: TGTGCCAGCCACAAGACAGGGTCGACGTACAATGAC.

On this clone: The read is 3 residues too short to cover the CDR3 end, so that end is filled in from the germline J gene. The chain carries TRBV6-1 and TRBJ2-1, with TRBD2 matching 12 bases. CDR3 size: 16 residues. Trimming removed 4 bases from V and 8 bases from J; junction bases left unmatched: 9. Germline CDR1 MNHNS, CDR2 SASEGT. CDR3 residues: CASSATSGSPHDEQFF. CDR3 DNA, as far as it was read: TGTGCCAGCAGTGCGACTAGCGGGAGTCCCCATGATGAG.

Worth noting for this clone: The read falls 3 residues short of the CDR3 end, and the missing part is taken from the germline J gene. The chain is built from TRBV7-3 and TRBJ2-1; tentative D call: TRBD2 (6 bases). Trimming pared 5 bases from V and 4 bases from J, leaving 12 bases between. The CDR3 runs to 14 residues. Germline V lookup: CDR1 SGHTA, CDR2 FQGTGA. CDR3 DNA (partial): TGTGCCAGCAGCCCGGGACTGGGTTACAATGAG. It translates to CASSPGLGYNE. The whole CDR3 protein is CASSPGLGYNEQFF.

To note about this clone: Coverage ceases 3 residues before the CDR3 finishes, and the germline J gene fills in the end. The chain has TRBV6-1 and TRBJ1-2; D gene ambiguous. The CDR3 sequence is 14 residues long. The germline V gene encodes CDR1 MNHNS and CDR2 SASEGT. Trimming pared 3 bases from V and 7 bases from J, leaving 15 bases between. CDR3 amino acids: CASSDMWAGFGYTF. Incomplete CDR3 DNA: TGTGCCAGCAGTGACATGTGGGCGGGTTTTGGC.

A note on this clone: The CDR3 end is not reached by the read, which stops 3 residues before it; the germline J gene fills it in. This chain uses TRBV5-4 with TRBJ2-5; 10 bases align to TRBD2. The V gene's germline CDR1 is SGHNT and CDR2 YYREEE (reference sequence). CDR3 length: 16 amino acids. The ends lost 2 bases at V and 1 base at J; junction bases unmatched: 5. CDR3 bases read: TGTGCCAGCAGCTTCGGAGCGGGGGGGCGCCAAGAGACC. As protein: CASSFGAGGRQET. The full CDR3 protein is CASSFGAGGRQETQYF.

The sequenced part of the CDR3 DNA is TGTGCCAGCAGCTTAGCCAGGGCATCTGATGGT. Translating it yields CASSLARASDG. The complete CDR3 reads CASSLARASDGQYF. The chain links TRBV7-9 to TRBJ2-4, with D perhaps matching TRBD1 (5 bases). From the germline J gene comes the end of the CDR3, since the read stops 3 residues before it. This CDR3 is built from 14 residues. CDR1 is SEHNR, CDR2 FQNEAQ, per germline (reference sequence).

As concerns this clone: The read ends 3 residues shy of where the CDR3 ends; the end is completed using the germline J gene. The chain carries TRBV18 and TRBJ1-2, with 9 positions matching TRBD1. From germline, CDR1 is KGHSH and CDR2 LQKENI. The CDR3 is 13 residues long. V shed 6 bases, J shed 6 bases, and the junction held 5 bases outside the gene matches. CDR3: CASSQRQGDGYTF. The part of the CDR3 DNA that was read is TGTGCCAGCTCTCAACGACAGGGGGATGGC.

As concerns this clone: The CDR3 end falls 3 residues outside the read, so it is completed with the germline J gene. The gene calls are TRBV19 and TRBJ1-2; maybe TRBD1 (5 bases). Per germline, CDR1 LNHDA and CDR2 SQIVND (reference sequence). The CDR3 extends over 16 amino acids. V was clipped by 7 bases and J by 0 bases, with 18 bases between them. CDR3 region: CASIASPGDANYGYTF. CDR3 bases read: TGTGCCAGTATAGCTTCACCGGGGGATGCTAACTATGGC. Filled out from reference TRBV19 and TRBJ1-2, the complete variable domain reads DGGITQSPKYLFRKEGQNVTLSCEQNLNHDAMYWYRQDPGQGLRLIYYSQIVNDFQKGDIAEGYSVSREKKESFPLTVTSAQKNPTAFYLCASIASPGDANYGYTFGSGTRLTVV.

In the case of this clone: The sequenced fragment ends 3 residues before the CDR3 boundary, so the rest is inferred from the germline J gene. The chain carries TRBV7-6 and TRBJ2-7; a possible D gene is TRBD2 (7 bases). This CDR3 contains 14 residues. V was trimmed by 5 bases and J by 2 bases, leaving 13 bases between them. The germline gives CDR1 SGHVS, CDR2 FNYEAQ. CDR3 protein: CASSPTGGPYEQYF. CDR3 DNA (partial): TGTGCCAGCAGCCCGACGGGGGGCCCCTACGAG.

Of note for this clone: The read gets to within 3 residues of the CDR3 end, and the germline J gene fills in the rest. This rearrangement joins TRBV9 to TRBJ2-6; a weak D match, TRBD1 (5 bases). This CDR3 spans 15 amino acids. Trimming left V 4 bases short and J 4 bases short, with 12 bases between. Germline V gene data show CDR1 as SGDLS and CDR2 as YYNGEE. CDR3 region: CASSPQGPGANVLTF. Incomplete CDR3 DNA: TGTGCCAGCAGCCCCCAGGGCCCGGGGGCCAACGTC.

Worth noting for this clone: The CDR3 end is not reached by the read, which stops 3 residues before it; the germline J gene fills it in. This chain joins TRBV7-9 and TRBJ1-2, with D possibly TRBD1 on 6 matching bases. The CDR3 is 14 residues long. Germline CDR1 and CDR2: SEHNR and FQNEAQ (reference sequence). The CDR3 sequence is CASSLGQGSENYTF. The covered CDR3 bases are TGTGCCAGCAGCTTAGGTCAGGGGTCGGAGAAC.

About this clone itself: The CDR3 end lies 3 residues beyond the end of the read and is filled in from the germline J gene. Other DNA sequences in this specimen translate into the identical CDR3. The chain couples TRBV18 to TRBJ2-3, with TRBD2 matching 12 bases. The germline V gene encodes CDR1 KGHSH and CDR2 LQKENI. This CDR3 has 16 residues. The CDR3 sequence is CASSPKLAGGGETQYF. CDR3 bases read: TGTGCCAGCTCCCCTAAACTAGCGGGAGGAGGGGAGACG.

Worth noting for this clone: The DNA ends 3 residues before the CDR3 does, and the rest of the CDR3 is filled in from the germline J gene. The V gene is TRBV24-1, the J gene TRBJ1-6; TRBD1 agrees at 8 bases. CDR1 and CDR2 from the germline V gene are KGHDR and SFDVKD. The CDR3 spans 16 residues. The J segment lost 5 bases and the V segment lost 0 bases, leaving 2 bases of the junction unmatched. The CDR3 DNA, read in part, is TGTGCCACCAGTGATTTGCGGACAGGGCATAATTCACCC. Residues: CATSDLRTGHNSP. Given in full, the CDR3 is CATSDLRTGHNSPLHF.